This T cell receptor (beta chain) was recorded in a study of shared clonotypes between healthy human individuals. Study-level results: Between a handful of donors, naive CD4 clonotypes were shared at a level of about 5%. Donor clonotype sharing was expected to depend on sequencing depth. In having few donors, the study represented limited genetic and exposure-history diversity.

J lost 2 bases, V lost 4 bases, and 8 bases had no gene match. This CDR3 comprises 16 residues. Germline V gene sequence: CDR1 MNHEY, CDR2 SVGAGI. As for this clone: Its specificity is unknown.

Repertoires were generated with immunoSEQ multiplex PCR, while TCRdb's copy carries only in-frame clones and drops some. The sample lists roughly 2.6 million clones, about 92% occurring once. Material: naive CD4+ T cells sorted from blood. As for subset: CD45RA+ positively selected. The chain uses TRBV6-5 and TRBJ1-2, with 9 bases fitting TRBD1. This clonotype was sampled from a man aged 18 to 35 in good health. Written as DNA, the CDR3 is TGTGCCAGCAGTTCATCCGGGACAGGGAGAAACTATGGCTACACCTTC. It yields the protein CASSSSGTGRNYGYTF.